This T cell receptor (beta chain) was recovered during a study of cytomegalovirus exposure and HLA in healthy donors. General observations from the study: CMV antigen specificity of three CMV-associated chains was confirmed in vitro. V segments that were indistinguishable, TRBV6-2 and TRBV6-3 among them, were omitted from analysis. The study put 150 to 200 TCR beta chains on its list as cytomegalovirus-associated.

The PCR employed 60 Vbeta primers together with 13 Jbeta primers. TCRdb's table, derived via immunoSEQ multiplex PCR, lists solely in-frame clones and lacks some. The data show more than 110,000 clones, less than 85% seen once. While unrecorded immune exposures were likely, the donors were nominally healthy when sampled. This clone has more than one count but fewer than ten. The antigen is unknown. The germline CDR1 and CDR2 sequences are MNHNS and SASEGT. With V trimmed by 7 bases and J by 1 base, 4 bases remained unmatched. CDR3 length: 14 residues. This sequence was found in a man aged 40-49 years in good health and CMV-seropositive. Material for sequencing was PBMCs. The chain couples TRBV6-1 to TRBJ1-2, with 9 bases identical to TRBD1. Written as DNA, the CDR3 is TGTGCCAGCACCCCGGGACAGGGTAACTATGGCTACACCTTC. Its translation: CASTPGQGNYGYTF.